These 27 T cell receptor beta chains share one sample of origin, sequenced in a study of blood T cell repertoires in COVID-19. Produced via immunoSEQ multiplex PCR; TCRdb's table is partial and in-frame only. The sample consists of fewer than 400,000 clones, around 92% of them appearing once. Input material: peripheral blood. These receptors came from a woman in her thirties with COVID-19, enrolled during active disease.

This CDR3 is CASSLKPGQGNSPLHF. CDR3 bases: TGTGCCAGCAGCTTAAAGCCGGGACAGGGTAATTCACCCCTCCACTTT. The V gene is TRBV7-8, the J gene TRBJ1-6, with 9 positions matching TRBD1. The trim removed 2 bases at V and 6 bases at J, leaving 5 bases unmatched. This CDR3 region has 16 residues. In germline, CDR1 is SGHVS, CDR2 FQNEAQ.

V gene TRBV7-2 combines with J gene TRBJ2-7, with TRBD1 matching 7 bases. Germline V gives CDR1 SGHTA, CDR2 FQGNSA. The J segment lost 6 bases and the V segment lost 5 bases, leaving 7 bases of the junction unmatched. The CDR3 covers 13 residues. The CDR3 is CASSQTGAREQYV. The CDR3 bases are TGTGCCAGCAGCCAAACAGGGGCGCGCGAGCAGTACGTC.

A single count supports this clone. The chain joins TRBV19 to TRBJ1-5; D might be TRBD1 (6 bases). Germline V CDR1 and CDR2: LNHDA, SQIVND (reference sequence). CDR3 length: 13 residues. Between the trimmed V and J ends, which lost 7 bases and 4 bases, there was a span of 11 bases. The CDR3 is CASNREKNQPQHF. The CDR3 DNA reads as TGTGCCAGTAACAGGGAGAAAAATCAGCCCCAGCATTTT.

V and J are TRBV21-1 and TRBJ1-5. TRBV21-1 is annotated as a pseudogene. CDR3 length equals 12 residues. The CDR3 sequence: CASSKREQPQHF. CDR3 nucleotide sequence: TGTGCCAGCAGCAAGCGGGAACAGCCCCAGCATTTT.

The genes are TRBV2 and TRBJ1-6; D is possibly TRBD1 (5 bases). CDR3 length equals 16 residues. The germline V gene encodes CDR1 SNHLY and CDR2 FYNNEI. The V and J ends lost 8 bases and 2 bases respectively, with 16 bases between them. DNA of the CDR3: TGTGCCAGCGTCGCAGGGTCTTTTACCTATAATTCACCCCTCCACTTT. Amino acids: CASVAGSFTYNSPLHF.

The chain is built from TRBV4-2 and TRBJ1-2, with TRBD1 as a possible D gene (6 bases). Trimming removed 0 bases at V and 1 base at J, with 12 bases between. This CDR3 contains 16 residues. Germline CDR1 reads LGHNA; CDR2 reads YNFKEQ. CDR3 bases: TGTGCCAGCAGCCAAGAGGGGGGGGCGTATAACTATGGCTACACCTTC. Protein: CASSQEGGAYNYGYTF.

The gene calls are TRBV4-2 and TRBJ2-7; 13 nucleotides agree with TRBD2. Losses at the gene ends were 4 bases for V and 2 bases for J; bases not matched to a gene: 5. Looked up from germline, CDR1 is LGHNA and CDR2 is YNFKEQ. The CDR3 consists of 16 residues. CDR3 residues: CASSRQLAGGTYEQYF. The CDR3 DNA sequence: TGTGCCAGCAGCCGACAACTAGCGGGGGGGACCTACGAGCAGTACTTC.

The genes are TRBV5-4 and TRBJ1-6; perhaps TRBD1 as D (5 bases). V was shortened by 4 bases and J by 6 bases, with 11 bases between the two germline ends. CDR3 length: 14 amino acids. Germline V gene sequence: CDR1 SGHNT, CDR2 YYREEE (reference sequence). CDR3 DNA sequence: TGTGCCAGCAGCCCGACAGTTTTTAATTCACCCCTCCACTTT. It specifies CASSPTVFNSPLHF.

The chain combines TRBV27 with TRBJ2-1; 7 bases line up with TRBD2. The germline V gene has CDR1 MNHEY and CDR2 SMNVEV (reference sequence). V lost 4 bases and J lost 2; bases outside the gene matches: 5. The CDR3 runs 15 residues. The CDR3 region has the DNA TGTGCCAGCAGTTCAGCGGGGCCCACCTACAATGAGCAGTTCTTC. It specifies CASSSAGPTYNEQFF.

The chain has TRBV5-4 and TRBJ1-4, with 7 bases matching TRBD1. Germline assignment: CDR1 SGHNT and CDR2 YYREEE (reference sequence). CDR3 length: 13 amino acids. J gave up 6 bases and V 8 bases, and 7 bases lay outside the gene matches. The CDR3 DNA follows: TGTGCCAGTCACAGGGGCTCGGATGAAAAACTGTTTTTT. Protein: CASHRGSDEKLFF.

The CDR3 DNA follows: TGTGCCAGTAGAACTAGCACAGATACGCAGTATTTT. Its translation: CASRTSTDTQYF. The chain has TRBV19 and TRBJ2-3; D ambiguous. Germline assignment: CDR1 LNHDA and CDR2 SQIVND (reference sequence). V was clipped by 6 bases and J by 0 bases, with 4 bases between them. The CDR3 extends over 12 amino acids.

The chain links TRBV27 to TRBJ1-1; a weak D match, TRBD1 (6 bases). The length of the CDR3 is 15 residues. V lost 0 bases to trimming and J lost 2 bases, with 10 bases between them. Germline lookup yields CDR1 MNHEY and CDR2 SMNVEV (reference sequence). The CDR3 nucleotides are TGTGCCAGCAGTTTATCGGAAGGGGGAAACACTGAAGCTTTCTTT. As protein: CASSLSEGGNTEAFF.

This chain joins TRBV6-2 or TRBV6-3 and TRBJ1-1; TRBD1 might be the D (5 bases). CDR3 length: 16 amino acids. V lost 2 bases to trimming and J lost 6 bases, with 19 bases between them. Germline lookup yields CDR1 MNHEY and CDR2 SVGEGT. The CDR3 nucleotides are TGTGCCAGCAGTTACGCGACCGCAGGTGGGGGGGCTGAAGCTTTCTTT. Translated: CASSYATAGGGAEAFF.

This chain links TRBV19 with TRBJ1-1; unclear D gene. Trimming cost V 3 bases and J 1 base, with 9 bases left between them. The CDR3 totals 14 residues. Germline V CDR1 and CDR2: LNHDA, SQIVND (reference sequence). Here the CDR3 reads CASSMSGKNTEAFF. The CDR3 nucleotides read TGTGCCAGTAGTATGAGCGGGAAGAACACTGAAGCTTTCTTT.

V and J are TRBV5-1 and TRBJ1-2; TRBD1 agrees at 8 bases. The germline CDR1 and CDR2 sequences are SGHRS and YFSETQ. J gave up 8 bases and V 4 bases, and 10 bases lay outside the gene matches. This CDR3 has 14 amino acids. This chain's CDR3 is CASSPRTGSMGYTF. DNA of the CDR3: TGCGCCAGCAGCCCCCGGACAGGGTCTATGGGCTACACCTTC.

This CDR3 is CASSTGDSPLHF. CDR3 sequence (DNA): TGTGCCAGTAGTACGGGTGATTCACCCCTCCACTTT. The rearrangement links TRBV19 to TRBJ1-6, with unresolved D. Trimming removed 4 bases at V and 8 bases at J, with 6 bases between. CDR3 length: 12 residues. Germline V gene lookup returns CDR1 LNHDA and CDR2 SQIVND (reference sequence).

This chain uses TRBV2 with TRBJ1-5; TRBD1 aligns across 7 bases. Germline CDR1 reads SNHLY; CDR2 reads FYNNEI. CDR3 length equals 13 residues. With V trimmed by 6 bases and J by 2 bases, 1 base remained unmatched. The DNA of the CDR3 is TGTGCCAGCAGCGACAGGGGCAATCAGCCCCAGCATTTT. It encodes CASSDRGNQPQHF.

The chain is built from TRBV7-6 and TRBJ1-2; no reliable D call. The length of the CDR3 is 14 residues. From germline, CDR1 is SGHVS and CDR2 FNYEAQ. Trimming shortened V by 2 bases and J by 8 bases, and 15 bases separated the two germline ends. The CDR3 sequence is CASSLSPGGKGYTF. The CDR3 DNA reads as TGTGCCAGCAGCTTATCCCCGGGAGGGAAGGGCTACACCTTC.

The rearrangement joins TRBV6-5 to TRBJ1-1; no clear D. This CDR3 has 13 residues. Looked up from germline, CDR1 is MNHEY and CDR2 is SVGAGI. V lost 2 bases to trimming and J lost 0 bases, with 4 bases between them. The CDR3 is CASSYHLNTEAFF. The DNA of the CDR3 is TGTGCCAGCAGTTACCATTTGAACACTGAAGCTTTCTTT.

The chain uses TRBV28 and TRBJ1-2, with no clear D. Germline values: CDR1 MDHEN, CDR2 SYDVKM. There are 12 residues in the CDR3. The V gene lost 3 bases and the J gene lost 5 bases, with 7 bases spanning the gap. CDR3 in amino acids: CASSFSVYGYTF. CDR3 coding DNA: TGTGCCAGCAGTTTTAGTGTGTATGGCTACACCTTC.

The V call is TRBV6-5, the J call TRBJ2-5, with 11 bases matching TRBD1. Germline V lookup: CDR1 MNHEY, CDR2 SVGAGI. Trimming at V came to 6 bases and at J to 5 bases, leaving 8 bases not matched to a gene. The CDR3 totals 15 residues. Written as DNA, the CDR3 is TGTGCCAGCAGCCCCGGGGACAGGGGGGCGGAGACCCAGTACTTC. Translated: CASSPGDRGAETQYF.

The CDR3 loop is CASRYRDRGHNYGYTF. CDR3 bases: TGTGCCAGCAGATACCGGGACAGGGGCCATAACTATGGCTACACCTTC. The V call is TRBV6-5, the J call TRBJ1-2; 10 nucleotides align to TRBD1. Germline V lookup: CDR1 MNHEY, CDR2 SVGAGI. Trimming cost V 6 bases and J 1 base; bases outside gene matches: 8. The CDR3 has 16 residues.

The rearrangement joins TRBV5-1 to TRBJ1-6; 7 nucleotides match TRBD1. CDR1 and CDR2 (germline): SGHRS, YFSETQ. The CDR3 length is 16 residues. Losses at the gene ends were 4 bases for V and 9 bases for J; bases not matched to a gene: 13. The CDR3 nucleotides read TGCGCCAGCAGCATCGACAGGGCTTATGGAGGTTCACCCCTCCACTTT. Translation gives CASSIDRAYGGSPLHF.

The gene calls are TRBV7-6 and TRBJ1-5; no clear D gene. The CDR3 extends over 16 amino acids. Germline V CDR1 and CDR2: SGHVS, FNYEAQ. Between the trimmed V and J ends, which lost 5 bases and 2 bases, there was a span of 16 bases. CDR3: CASSPSPGLGNQPQHF. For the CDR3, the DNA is TGTGCCAGCAGCCCCTCGCCAGGTCTGGGCAATCAGCCCCAGCATTTT.

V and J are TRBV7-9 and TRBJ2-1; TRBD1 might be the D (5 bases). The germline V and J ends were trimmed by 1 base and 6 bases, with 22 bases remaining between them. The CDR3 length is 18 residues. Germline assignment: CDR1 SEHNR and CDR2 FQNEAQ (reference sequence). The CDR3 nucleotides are TGTGCCAGCAGCTTAGAAGTCATTGGTGCCCGAAGGGGCAATGAGCAGTTCTTC. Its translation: CASSLEVIGARRGNEQFF.

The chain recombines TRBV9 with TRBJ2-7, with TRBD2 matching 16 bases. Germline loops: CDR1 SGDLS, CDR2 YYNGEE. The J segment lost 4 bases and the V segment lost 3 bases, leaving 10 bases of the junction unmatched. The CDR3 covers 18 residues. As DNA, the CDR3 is TGTGCCAGCAGCGCACCGGGGACTAGCGGGGGGGCTCGATACGAGCAGTACGTC. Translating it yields CASSAPGTSGGARYEQYV.

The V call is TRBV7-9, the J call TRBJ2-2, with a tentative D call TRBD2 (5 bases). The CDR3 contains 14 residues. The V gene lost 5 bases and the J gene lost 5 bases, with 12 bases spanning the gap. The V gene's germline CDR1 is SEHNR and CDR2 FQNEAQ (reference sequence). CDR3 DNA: TGTGCCAGCAGCCTTACACAGCGGACCGGGGAGCTGTTTTTT. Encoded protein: CASSLTQRTGELFF.